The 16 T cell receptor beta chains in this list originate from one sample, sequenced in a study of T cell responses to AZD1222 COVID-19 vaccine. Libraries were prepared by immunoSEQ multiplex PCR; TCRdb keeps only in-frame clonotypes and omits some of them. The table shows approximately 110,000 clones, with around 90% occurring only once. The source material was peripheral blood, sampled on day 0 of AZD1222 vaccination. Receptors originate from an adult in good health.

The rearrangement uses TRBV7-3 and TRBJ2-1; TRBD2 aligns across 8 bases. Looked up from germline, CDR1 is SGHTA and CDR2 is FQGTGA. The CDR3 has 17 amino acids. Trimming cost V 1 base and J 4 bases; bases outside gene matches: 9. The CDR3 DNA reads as TGTGCCAGCAGCTTAATGGCAGGCCCGGGGGGGTACAATGAGCAGTTCTTC. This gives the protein CASSLMAGPGGYNEQFF.

Here the CDR3 reads CSVEDSANTGELFF. As DNA, the CDR3 is TGCAGCGTTGAAGATAGCGCGAACACCGGGGAGCTGTTTTTT. The rearrangement links TRBV29-1 to TRBJ2-2; a weak D match, TRBD2 (5 bases). The germline CDR1 and CDR2 sequences are SQVTM and ANQGSEA. V was cut by 0 bases and J by 0 bases, with 5 bases left in between. The CDR3 is 14 residues long.

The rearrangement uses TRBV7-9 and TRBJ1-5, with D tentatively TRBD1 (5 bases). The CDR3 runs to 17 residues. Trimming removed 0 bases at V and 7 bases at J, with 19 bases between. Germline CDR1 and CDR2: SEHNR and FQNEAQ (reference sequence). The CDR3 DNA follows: TGTGCCAGCAGCTTAGCCGGGTTAGGGCAGGGTACGCAGCCCCAGCATTTT. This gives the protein CASSLAGLGQGTQPQHF.

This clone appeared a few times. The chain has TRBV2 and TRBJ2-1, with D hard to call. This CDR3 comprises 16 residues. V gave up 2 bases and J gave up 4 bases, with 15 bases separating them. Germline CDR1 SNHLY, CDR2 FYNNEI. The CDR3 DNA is TGTGCCAGCAGTGAACAGAGAACCCGCGAGTACAATGAGCAGTTCTTC. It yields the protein CASSEQRTREYNEQFF.

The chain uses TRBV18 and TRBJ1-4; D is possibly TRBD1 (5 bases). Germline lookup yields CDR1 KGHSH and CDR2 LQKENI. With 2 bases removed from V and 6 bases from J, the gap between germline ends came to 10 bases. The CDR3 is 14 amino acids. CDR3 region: CASSPGQGDEKLFF. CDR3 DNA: TGTGCCAGCTCACCAGGCCAGGGCGATGAAAAACTGTTTTTT.

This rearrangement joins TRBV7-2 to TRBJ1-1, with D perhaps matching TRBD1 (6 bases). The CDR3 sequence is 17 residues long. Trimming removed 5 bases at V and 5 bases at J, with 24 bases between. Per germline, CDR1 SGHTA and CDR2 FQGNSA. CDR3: CASSPHPTGRAATEAFF. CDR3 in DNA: TGTGCCAGCAGCCCACACCCCACAGGGCGAGCGGCGACTGAAGCTTTCTTT.

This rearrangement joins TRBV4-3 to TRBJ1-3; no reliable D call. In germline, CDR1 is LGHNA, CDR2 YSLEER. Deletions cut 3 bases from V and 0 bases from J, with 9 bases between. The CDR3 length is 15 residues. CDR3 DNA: TGCGCCAGCAGCCATGGACTTTCCTCTGGAAACACCATATATTTT. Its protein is CASSHGLSSGNTIYF.

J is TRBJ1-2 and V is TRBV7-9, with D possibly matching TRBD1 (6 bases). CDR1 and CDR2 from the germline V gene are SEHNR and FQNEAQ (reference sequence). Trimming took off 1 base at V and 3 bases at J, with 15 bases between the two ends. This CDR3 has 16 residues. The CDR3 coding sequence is TGTGCCAGCAGCTTAGGGCGCACAGGGTGGGACTATGGCTACACCTTC. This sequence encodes CASSLGRTGWDYGYTF.

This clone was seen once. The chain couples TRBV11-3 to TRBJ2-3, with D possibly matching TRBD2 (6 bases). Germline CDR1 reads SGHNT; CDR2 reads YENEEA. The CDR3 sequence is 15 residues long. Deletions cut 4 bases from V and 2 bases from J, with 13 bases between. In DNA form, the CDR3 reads TGTGCCAGCAGCTCTCGACTAGAACCCACAGATACGCAGTATTTT. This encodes CASSSRLEPTDTQYF.

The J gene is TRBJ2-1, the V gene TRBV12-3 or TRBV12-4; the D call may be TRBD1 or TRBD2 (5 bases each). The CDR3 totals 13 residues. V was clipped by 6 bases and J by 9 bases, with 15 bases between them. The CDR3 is CASSEGSFGEQFF. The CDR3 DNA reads TGTGCCAGCAGCGAGGGGTCCTTCGGTGAGCAGTTCTTC.

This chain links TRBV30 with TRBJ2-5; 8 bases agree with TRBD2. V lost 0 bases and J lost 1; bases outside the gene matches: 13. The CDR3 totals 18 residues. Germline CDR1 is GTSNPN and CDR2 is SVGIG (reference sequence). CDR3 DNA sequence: TGTGCCTGGAGTGTAATGCGAGGGGCGGGGGGACGCCAAGAGACCCAGTACTTC. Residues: CAWSVMRGAGGRQETQYF.

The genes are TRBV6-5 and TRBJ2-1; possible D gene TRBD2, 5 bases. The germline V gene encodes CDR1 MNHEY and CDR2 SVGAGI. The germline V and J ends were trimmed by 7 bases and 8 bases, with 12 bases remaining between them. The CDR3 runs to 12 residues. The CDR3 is CASTGASHEQFF. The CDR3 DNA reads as TGTGCCAGCACCGGAGCTAGCCATGAGCAGTTCTTC.

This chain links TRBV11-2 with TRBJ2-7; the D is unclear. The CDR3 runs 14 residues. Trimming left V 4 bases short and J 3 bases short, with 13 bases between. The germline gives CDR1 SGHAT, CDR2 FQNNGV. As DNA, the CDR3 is TGTGCCAGCAGCTCCCGTCCTGGCCTCTACGAGCAGTACTTC. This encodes CASSSRPGLYEQYF. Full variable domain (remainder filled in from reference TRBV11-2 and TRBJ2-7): EAGVAQSPRYKIIEKRQSVAFWCNPISGHATLYWYQQILGQGPKLLIQFQNNGVVDDSQLPKDRFSAERLKGVDSTLKIQPAKLEDSAVYLCASSSRPGLYEQYFGPGTRLTVT.

CDR3 residues: CASSEDPQGRETQYF. CDR3 DNA: TGCGCCAGCAGTGAAGACCCCCAGGGTAGAGAGACCCAGTACTTC. The rearrangement uses TRBV5-1 and TRBJ2-5; TRBD1 might be the D (5 bases). This CDR3 has 15 amino acids. Trimming stripped 5 bases from V and 4 bases from J, with 18 bases between. Per the germline V gene, CDR1 is SGHRS and CDR2 is YFSETQ.

The CDR3 bases are TGTGCCAGTAGTAGGACAGGTAACTCTGGAAACACCATATATTTT. Translation: CASSRTGNSGNTIYF. The V call is TRBV19, the J call TRBJ1-3; 7 bases map to TRBD1. The V segment lost 4 bases and the J segment 0 bases; nucleotides outside the gene matches: 3. CDR3 length: 15 residues. The germline gives CDR1 LNHDA, CDR2 SQIVND (reference sequence).

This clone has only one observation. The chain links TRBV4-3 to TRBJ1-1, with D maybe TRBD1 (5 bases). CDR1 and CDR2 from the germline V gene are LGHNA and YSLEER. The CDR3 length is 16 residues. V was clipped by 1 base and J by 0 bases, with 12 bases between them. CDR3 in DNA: TGCGCCAGCAGCCAAGGGACAACCTATCTGAACACTGAAGCTTTCTTT. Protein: CASSQGTTYLNTEAFF.